This TCR beta chain was documented in a study of T cell responses to AZD1222 COVID-19 vaccine. Clones were sequenced by immunoSEQ multiplex PCR, and TCRdb holds only the in-frame ones, with some missing. The sample has about 140,000 clones; more than 85% are singletons. Germline lookup yields CDR1 SEHNR and CDR2 FQNEAQ (reference sequence). V lost 5 bases to trimming and J lost 1 base, with 6 bases between them. The CDR3 contains 13 residues. The sequence was collected from an adult in good health. The source was peripheral blood, collected on day 0 of AZD1222 vaccination. The chain employs TRBV7-9 and TRBJ2-1; D not certain. The CDR3: CASSPLSYNEQFF. CDR3 DNA sequence: TGTGCCAGCAGCCCTCTTTCCTACAATGAGCAGTTCTTC.